Each of the 32 T cell receptor beta chains below was sequenced from the same sample in a study of OX40 agonist ivuxolimab in advanced cancers. Library construction relied on the immunoSEQ multiplex PCR assay. Entries here come from immuneACCESS through TCRdb and include only in-frame sequences with V and J called. Some clones fail to appear in such tables; in the studies checked, an unresolved V gene covers under half of the shortfall, and the cause of the remainder is unknown. The sample table holds over 65,000 clones, of which 65% to 90% were seen once. The ten largest clones add up to roughly 1.9% of the sample. The sequences come from CD4+ or CD8+ T cells sorted from blood, collected in a trial of the OX40 agonist ivuxolimab. The receptors were sampled from an adult with an advanced solid tumor such as melanoma, head and neck, liver or kidney cancer.

The V and J genes are TRBV15 and TRBJ1-2; no definite D call. CDR1 and CDR2 from the germline V gene are LNHNV and YYDKDF (reference sequence). With 0 bases removed from V and 4 bases from J, the gap between germline ends came to 9 bases. The CDR3 contains 14 residues. The CDR3 bases are TGTGCCACCAGCAGAGACAGGCCCTCCTATGGCTACACCTTC. As protein: CATSRDRPSYGYTF.

The chain joins TRBV4-1 to TRBJ1-2, with D possibly matching TRBD1 (5 bases). Germline V CDR1 and CDR2: MGHRA, YSYEKL. Trimming took 4 bases from V and 3 from J, leaving 15 bases between them. This CDR3 has 15 residues. CDR3: CASSPGGAWDYGYTF. The CDR3 DNA follows: TGCGCCAGCAGCCCTGGAGGGGCATGGGACTATGGCTACACCTTC.

The J gene is TRBJ2-1, the V gene TRBV19; a weak D match, TRBD1 (6 bases). CDR1 and CDR2 from the germline V gene are LNHDA and SQIVND (reference sequence). The CDR3 consists of 13 residues. V lost 5 bases, J lost 4 bases, and 9 bases lay in between. This chain's CDR3 is CASSLDRYNEQFF. The CDR3 nucleotides read TGTGCCAGTAGTCTTGACAGGTACAATGAGCAGTTCTTC.

As concerns this clone: The identical CDR3 is also encoded by other nucleotide sequences in the sample. The V and J genes are TRBV5-6 and TRBJ2-3; the D is unclear. The V end was cut by 0 bases, the J end by 3 bases, with 5 bases between. Germline CDR1 is SGHDT and CDR2 is YYEEEE. The CDR3 runs to 13 residues. CDR3 loop: CASSLGPTDTQYF. The CDR3 nucleotides read TGTGCCAGCAGCTTGGGGCCAACAGATACGCAGTATTTT.

CDR3 sequence (DNA): TGTGCCAGCAGCAAGGGGCCAGGGGGCACAGATACGCAGTATTTT. Translation gives CASSKGPGGTDTQYF. The rearrangement uses TRBV7-9 and TRBJ2-3; weak D call: TRBD1 (6 bases). This CDR3 comprises 15 residues. The germline CDR1 and CDR2 sequences are SEHNR and FQNEAQ (reference sequence). Trimming left V 5 bases short and J 1 base short, with 13 bases between.

This clone was observed a few times. This chain joins TRBV6-6 and TRBJ1-6; D is unclear. There are 14 residues in the CDR3. Per germline, CDR1 MNHNY and CDR2 SVGAGI (reference sequence). The ends were cut back, 2 bases at V and 4 bases at J, with 6 bases in the middle. The CDR3 nucleotides are TGTGCCAGCAGTTACGGCCCTTATAATTCACCCCTCCACTTT. Translating it yields CASSYGPYNSPLHF.

As concerns this clone: At one boundary the junction diverges from the germline segment, which might be a read error. The chain recombines TRBV5-1 with TRBJ2-1, with D unclear. The CDR3 extends over 13 amino acids. From germline, CDR1 is SGHRS and CDR2 YFSETQ. The CDR3 nucleotides are TGTGCCAGCAGCTTGGCCGGGCGCCATGAGCAGTTCTTC. The encoded protein is CASSLAGRHEQFF. The full variable domain, with the rest looked up from reference TRBV5-1 and TRBJ2-1, is KAGVTQTPRYLIKTRGQQVTLSCSPISGHRSVSWYQQTPGQGLQFLFEYFSETQRNKGNFPGRFSGRQFSNSRSEMNVSTLELGDSALYLCASSLAGRHEQFFGPGTRLTVL.

The chain has TRBV9 and TRBJ1-3; D unclear. V was pared by 0 bases and J by 2 bases, with 12 bases between. The germline V gene encodes CDR1 SGDLS and CDR2 YYNGEE. There are 16 residues in the CDR3. CDR3 bases: TGTGCCAGCAGCGTAGGTTTGTCGGAGGCTGGAAACACCATATATTTT. Residues: CASSVGLSEAGNTIYF.

The V gene is TRBV28, the J gene TRBJ1-2; unclear D gene. CDR1 and CDR2 (germline): MDHEN, SYDVKM. V was trimmed by 8 bases and J by 3 bases, leaving 13 bases between them. The CDR3 has 13 residues. CDR3 nucleotide sequence: TGTGCCAGCCGGTTCGTGGCTCACTATGGCTACACCTTC. Amino acid sequence: CASRFVAHYGYTF.

The chain links TRBV19 to TRBJ2-1; 12 positions agree with TRBD2. Germline CDR1 LNHDA, CDR2 SQIVND (reference sequence). The CDR3 covers 17 residues. The ends lost 3 bases at V and 6 bases at J; junction bases unmatched: 9. The CDR3 protein is CASSIGPLAGGRNEQFF. The CDR3 coding sequence is TGTGCCAGTAGTATTGGGCCCCTAGCGGGGGGGCGCAATGAGCAGTTCTTC.

This clone has just a few counts. J is TRBJ1-1 and V is TRBV5-6; 8 nucleotides agree with TRBD1. This CDR3 is 14 amino acids long. J lost 5 bases, V lost 4 bases, and 7 bases had no gene match. Looked up from germline, CDR1 is SGHDT and CDR2 is YYEEEE. In nucleotides, the CDR3 is TGTGCCAGCAGCCTACAGGGGGTAGGAACTGAAGCTTTCTTT. This translates into CASSLQGVGTEAFF.

The chain uses TRBV2 and TRBJ2-2, with 7 bases aligning to TRBD1. The CDR3 is 14 amino acids. Germline V gives CDR1 SNHLY, CDR2 FYNNEI. The V segment lost 6 bases and the J segment 2 bases; nucleotides outside the gene matches: 3. The CDR3 DNA follows: TGTGCCAGCAGCAGACAGGGAAACACCGGGGAGCTGTTTTTT. It encodes CASSRQGNTGELFF.

The rearrangement uses TRBV5-8 and TRBJ1-1; the match to TRBD1 covers 7 bases. Germline trimming cut 2 bases from V and 5 bases from J; bases unmatched to any gene: 6. CDR1 and CDR2 from the germline V gene are SGHTS and YDEGEE. The CDR3 consists of 14 residues. CDR3 loop: CASSFGQGGTEAFF. In nucleotides, the CDR3 is TGTGCCAGCAGCTTTGGCCAGGGGGGGACTGAAGCTTTCTTT.

J is TRBJ2-1 and V is TRBV28, with D perhaps matching TRBD1 (5 bases). Germline lookup yields CDR1 MDHEN and CDR2 SYDVKM. The length of the CDR3 is 15 residues. The V end lost 3 bases, the J end lost 5 bases, and 14 bases lay between the germline ends. CDR3 loop: CASSFVAGWDNEQFF. The CDR3 bases are TGTGCCAGCAGTTTTGTCGCAGGGTGGGACAATGAGCAGTTCTTC.

This clone was recorded only once. The genes are TRBV7-2 and TRBJ2-1; perhaps TRBD2 as D (6 bases). The V end was cut by 3 bases, the J end by 0 bases, with 9 bases between. The CDR3 consists of 15 residues. Germline loops: CDR1 SGHTA, CDR2 FQGNSA. The CDR3 sequence is CASSFGGASYNEQFF. The CDR3 DNA follows: TGTGCCAGCAGCTTCGGCGGGGCCTCCTACAATGAGCAGTTCTTC.

V and J are TRBV6-1 and TRBJ2-5; no definite D call. The CDR3 has 15 amino acids. Germline values: CDR1 MNHNS, CDR2 SASEGT. Trimming cost V 5 bases and J 6 bases, with 19 bases left between them. This CDR3 is CASSTEFGHGKTQYF. In DNA, the CDR3 is TGTGCCAGCAGTACCGAGTTTGGGCACGGAAAGACCCAGTACTTC.

DNA of the CDR3: TGTGCCAGCAGTCGATTTCAGGGGGCGGTCGGCTACACCTTC. It codes for CASSRFQGAVGYTF. This rearrangement joins TRBV27 to TRBJ1-2; 8 nucleotides agree with TRBD1. The CDR3 runs to 14 residues. V was clipped by 5 bases and J by 8 bases; unmatched bases: 10. Germline V gives CDR1 MNHEY, CDR2 SMNVEV (reference sequence).

This chain joins TRBV27 and TRBJ2-1, with 11 bases identical to TRBD2. The CDR3 is 19 amino acids. Trimming at V came to 5 bases and at J to 0 bases, leaving 12 bases not matched to a gene. Germline CDR1 reads MNHEY; CDR2 reads SMNVEV (reference sequence). The chain's CDR3 is CASSRRLAGGRSSYNEQFF. CDR3 nucleotides: TGTGCCAGCAGTCGCCGCCTAGCGGGGGGCCGGAGCTCCTACAATGAGCAGTTCTTC.

This rearrangement joins TRBV19 to TRBJ2-2; D unresolved. This CDR3 is built from 15 residues. Germline V gene lookup returns CDR1 LNHDA and CDR2 SQIVND (reference sequence). The ends were cut back, 6 bases at V and 1 base at J, with 12 bases in the middle. CDR3 loop: CASSPPNWNTGELFF. The CDR3 nucleotides are TGTGCCAGTAGCCCCCCTAATTGGAACACCGGGGAGCTGTTTTTT.

This clone was recorded only once. This sequence joins TRBV7-3 and TRBJ2-7; tentative D call: TRBD2 (5 bases). There are 15 residues in the CDR3. Germline CDR1 and CDR2: SGHTA and FQGTGA. Trimming removed 4 bases from V and 0 bases from J, with 13 bases in between. This chain's CDR3 is CASSSYPGVSYEQYF. DNA for the CDR3: TGTGCCAGCAGCTCCTATCCCGGGGTCTCCTACGAGCAGTACTTC. The whole variable domain, filled in from reference TRBV7-3 and TRBJ2-7, reads GAGVSQTPSNKVTEKGKYVELRCDPISGHTALYWYRQSLGQGPEFLIYFQGTGAADDSGLPNDRFFAVRPEGSVSTLKIQRTERGDSAVYLCASSSYPGVSYEQYFGPGTRLTVT.

In this sample, this clone turned up a few times. The chain employs TRBV7-3 and TRBJ1-2; 8 bases agree with TRBD1. CDR1 is SGHTA and CDR2 is FQGTGA in the germline V gene. The CDR3 runs 13 residues. The V and J ends lost 2 bases and 5 bases, in that order; junction bases with no gene match: 1. In DNA form, the CDR3 reads TGTGCCAGCAGCTTAGGACAGGGATATGGCTACACCTTC. Amino acid sequence: CASSLGQGYGYTF. The full variable domain, in which reference TRBV7-3 and TRBJ1-2 provide the parts outside the CDR3, is GAGVSQTPSNKVTEKGKYVELRCDPISGHTALYWYRQSLGQGPEFLIYFQGTGAADDSGLPNDRFFAVRPEGSVSTLKIQRTERGDSAVYLCASSLGQGYGYTFGSGTRLTVV.

The chain recombines TRBV4-1 with TRBJ1-6, with unresolved D. V lost 0 bases, J lost 5 bases, and 11 bases lay in between. The germline CDR1 and CDR2 sequences are MGHRA and YSYEKL. This CDR3 is built from 16 residues. The DNA for the CDR3 is TGCGCCAGCAGCCAAGAGGGCTCGTTAAATAATTCACCCCTCCACTTT. Protein product: CASSQEGSLNNSPLHF.

The V call is TRBV11-3, the J call TRBJ2-3; D not certain. The germline V gene has CDR1 SGHNT and CDR2 YENEEA. Trimming removed 2 bases at V and 4 bases at J, with 10 bases between. This CDR3 spans 14 amino acids. Written as DNA, the CDR3 is TGTGCCAGCAGCTTATTTGAGGACCCAGATACGCAGTATTTT. Translated: CASSLFEDPDTQYF. The full variable domain, in which reference TRBV11-3 and TRBJ2-3 provide the parts outside the CDR3, is EAGVVQSPRYKIIEKKQPVAFWCNPISGHNTLYWYLQNLGQGPELLIRYENEEAVDDSQLPKDRFSAERLKGVDSTLKIQPAELGDSAVYLCASSLFEDPDTQYFGPGTRLTVL.

This chain joins TRBV28 and TRBJ1-2; 10 positions match TRBD1. CDR1 is MDHEN and CDR2 is SYDVKM in the germline V gene. The CDR3 loop spans 17 amino acids. Germline trimming cut 3 bases from V and 3 bases from J; bases unmatched to any gene: 10. The CDR3: CASSFWVVTGGYYGYTF. CDR3 sequence (DNA): TGTGCCAGCAGTTTTTGGGTGGTGACAGGGGGCTACTATGGCTACACCTTC.

This clone was counted a single time. V is TRBV7-3 and J is TRBJ2-5; D tentatively reads TRBD1 or TRBD2 (5 bases each). CDR3 length: 13 residues. The ends were cut back, 1 base at V and 4 bases at J, with 7 bases in the middle. CDR1 and CDR2 from the germline V gene are SGHTA and FQGTGA. CDR3 residues: CASSLRGAETQYF. The CDR3, as DNA: TGTGCCAGCAGCTTAAGAGGGGCAGAGACCCAGTACTTC.

The V and J genes are TRBV6-5 and TRBJ2-1, with TRBD2 matching 9 bases. The CDR3 runs to 15 residues. V lost 4 bases and J lost 7; bases outside the gene matches: 8. Germline loops: CDR1 MNHEY, CDR2 SVGAGI. The CDR3: CASSFVPSGENEQFF. In DNA, the CDR3 is TGTGCCAGCAGTTTTGTGCCTAGCGGGGAAAATGAGCAGTTCTTC.

This chain links TRBV28 with TRBJ2-7; 7 nucleotides align to TRBD1. The CDR3 is 15 amino acids. Per germline, CDR1 MDHEN and CDR2 SYDVKM. V was pared by 2 bases and J by 4 bases, with 8 bases of the junction left unmatched. CDR3 region: CASSLRSNRGYEQYF. The CDR3 DNA reads as TGTGCCAGCAGTTTAAGAAGCAACAGGGGATACGAGCAGTACTTC.

The table lists this clone with a few counts. The chain has TRBV5-4 and TRBJ2-6; D is uncertain. CDR1 and CDR2 (germline): SGHNT, YYREEE (reference sequence). Between the trimmed V and J ends, which lost 1 base and 0 bases, there was a span of 8 bases. The CDR3 runs 16 residues. CDR3 protein: CASSLRLDSGANVLTF. DNA of the CDR3: TGTGCCAGCAGCTTGAGACTGGACTCTGGGGCCAACGTCCTGACTTTC. Supplemented by reference TRBV5-4 and TRBJ2-6, the full variable domain reads ETGVTQSPTHLIKTRGQQVTLRCSSQSGHNTVSWYQQALGQGPQFIFQYYREEENGRGNFPPRFSGLQFPNYSSELNVNALELDDSALYLCASSLRLDSGANVLTFGAGSRLTVL.

The chain joins TRBV19 to TRBJ2-7; TRBD1 matches at 8 bases. Germline CDR1 reads LNHDA; CDR2 reads SQIVND (reference sequence). There are 13 residues in the CDR3. The V gene end was trimmed by 7 bases and the J gene end by 5 bases; junction bases not matched to a gene: 7. Written as DNA, the CDR3 is TGTGCCAGTAAGAGGACAGGGCTCAACGAGCAGTACTTC. Translating it yields CASKRTGLNEQYF.

This chain uses TRBV25-1 with TRBJ1-5, with D hard to call. Germline CDR1 is MGHDK and CDR2 is SYGVNS. CDR3 length equals 14 residues. Trimming removed 7 bases from V and 2 bases from J, with 12 bases in between. CDR3 in DNA: TGTGCCAGCACCCCAGGCGGGGGCAATCAGCCCCAGCATTTT. This translates into CASTPGGGNQPQHF.

This sequence joins TRBV5-1 and TRBJ1-1; the match to TRBD1 covers 8 bases. The germline V gene has CDR1 SGHRS and CDR2 YFSETQ. This CDR3 is 14 amino acids long. J gave up 1 base and V 3 bases, and 2 bases lay outside the gene matches. The CDR3 DNA follows: TGCGCCAGCAGCTCGACAGGGGCGAACACTGAAGCTTTCTTT. This codes for CASSSTGANTEAFF.

This sequence joins TRBV6-5 and TRBJ2-2, with D perhaps matching TRBD2 (7 bases). Looked up from germline, CDR1 is MNHEY and CDR2 is SVGAGI. V dropped 1 base and J dropped 5 bases, with 14 bases sitting between them. This CDR3 contains 16 residues. The CDR3 DNA reads as TGTGCCAGCAGTTACTTGTGGGGGGGCCCTACCGGGGAGCTGTTTTTT. Translating gives CASSYLWGGPTGELFF.